Listed below are T cell receptor beta chains from one sample, sequenced in a study of blood T cell repertoires in COVID-19. Data came from immunoSEQ multiplex PCR; TCRdb stores just in-frame clones and leaves some out. The repertoire has over 45,000 clones, under 85% of them found once; the top ten carry less than 8%. The sample was peripheral blood. Receptor source: a man aged 55 to 70 with active COVID-19. Each CDR3 is given with its conserved first and last residue. Each record gives: D gene, V gene, clone size, J gene, CDR3 protein, CDR3 DNA. The D gene is left open where the match is weak. Size tells how often a clone was seen (once, few, many) or the class of an expanded clone, and some rows leave it out.

>TRBD1|TRBV27|once|TRBJ1-2
CASSWDRAYGYTF
TGTGCCAGCAGTTGGGACAGGGCTTATGGCTACACCTTC
>TRBD2|TRBV9|-|TRBJ2-3
CASSPRGRPGTDTQYF
TGTGCCAGCAGCCCACGCGGGAGGCCCGGCACAGATACGCAGTATTTT
>-|TRBV15|few|TRBJ2-2
CATSRLDRYPNTGELFF
TGTGCCACCAGCAGACTGGACAGATACCCGAACACCGGGGAGCTGTTTTTT
>-|TRBV27|-|TRBJ2-7
CASSPGASYEQYF
TGTGCCAGCTCGCCGGGAGCTTCCTACGAGCAGTACTTC
>TRBD1|TRBV24-1|-|TRBJ2-5
CATSDLKGVRDRGQGTQYF
TGTGCCACCAGTGATTTAAAGGGGGTGAGGGACAGGGGGCAGGGGACCCAGTACTTC
>TRBD1|TRBV30|-|TRBJ1-2
CAWAKQGRTYGYTF
TGTGCCTGGGCAAAACAGGGGCGAACCTATGGCTACACCTTC
>-|TRBV5-6|-|TRBJ2-1
CASTNYNEQFF
TGTGCCAGCACTAATTACAATGAGCAGTTCTTC
>-|TRBV7-6|once|TRBJ2-5
CASSSPVRETQYF
TGTGCCAGCAGCTCCCCCGTTCGAGAGACCCAGTACTTC
>TRBD1|TRBV28|-|TRBJ1-1
CASSSGTGVMNTEAFF
TGTGCCAGCAGTTCCGGGACAGGGGTTATGAACACTGAAGCTTTCTTT
>-|TRBV28|few|TRBJ2-1
CASRLGLGGSYNEQFF
TGTGCCAGCAGACTCGGACTAGGGGGCTCCTACAATGAGCAGTTCTTC
>-|TRBV11-2|-|TRBJ2-5
CASSLGWRQETQYF
TGTGCCAGCAGCTTAGGGTGGCGGCAAGAGACCCAGTACTTC
>TRBD2|TRBV30|-|TRBJ2-2
CAWKPLAGGPNTGELFF
TGTGCCTGGAAACCCCTAGCGGGGGGGCCGAACACCGGGGAGCTGTTTTTT